This is a list of T cell receptor beta chains from one sample in a study of vaccination and CD4 T cells after COVID-19. TCRdb itself ran the PCR reads through MiXCR, one entry per CDR3 protein. The sample shows 10,000 to 15,000 distinct CDR3 sequences, less than 60% of them seen only once. These TCRs are of unknown antigen specificity. Sequenced sample: CD4+ T cells from blood, cultured in vitro. The source of these receptors is a human donor who had recovered from COVID-19. CDR3s include the opening cysteine and the closing phenylalanine or tryptophan. The D gene is left open where the match is weak. Clone size is given for some rows only: seen once, a few or many times, or a class if the clone is expanded.

J gene	clone size	D gene	V gene	CDR3 protein	CDR3 DNA
TRBJ2-7	NA	NA	TRBV15	CAAGNPSTYEQYF	TGTGCCGCAGGGAACCCATCCACCTACGAGCAGTACTTC
TRBJ2-7	NA	TRBD1	TRBV5-4	CASSLRDRGPGEQYF	TGTGCCAGCAGCCTCCGGGACAGGGGGCCAGGCGAGCAGTACTTC
TRBJ2-2	NA	NA	TRBV28	CASRAFSWSTGELFF	TGTGCCAGCAGGGCCTTTTCTTGGAGCACCGGGGAGCTGTTTTTT
TRBJ2-3	NA	NA	TRBV15	CATSTALLVRKGSDTQYF	TGTGCCACCAGCACCGCATTACTAGTGCGGAAAGGTTCAGATACGCAGTATTTT
TRBJ2-3	NA	TRBD2	TRBV11-3	CASSPVGTSGSTDTQYF	TGTGCCAGCAGCCCAGTGGGGACTAGCGGGTCCACAGATACGCAGTATTTT
TRBJ2-1	NA	NA	TRBV21-1	CASSGLAGVDEQFF	TGTGCCAGCTCCGGACTAGCGGGAGTGGATGAGCAGTTCTTC
TRBJ2-7	NA	NA	TRBV7-3	CASSPLVSSYEQYF	TGTGCCAGCAGCCCCCTCGTAAGCTCCTACGAGCAGTACTTC
TRBJ2-3	NA	TRBD2	TRBV7-3	CACSAGRADTQYF	TGTGCCTGCAGCGCTGGGAGGGCAGATACGCAGTATTTT
TRBJ1-2	few	NA	TRBV19	CASTRWAANYGYTF	TGTGCCAGTACTCGCTGGGCTGCGAACTATGGCTACACCTTC
TRBJ2-7	few	TRBD2	TRBV7-8	CASSPQREIIYEQYF	TGTGCCAGCAGCCCCCAGCGGGAGATAATCTACGAGCAGTACTTC
TRBJ2-7	NA	NA	TRBV20-1	CSARSGHEQYF	TGCAGTGCTAGGAGTGGCCACGAGCAGTACTTC
TRBJ1-1	once	TRBD1	TRBV28	CARYGDRGCSETEAFF	TGTGCCAGATACGGGGACAGGGGGTGTTCGGAAACTGAAGCTTTCTTT
TRBJ2-2	NA	NA	TRBV5-4	CASSRDFNTGELFF	TGTGCCAGCAGCCGGGACTTTAACACCGGGGAGCTGTTTTTT
TRBJ2-1	few	NA	TRBV7-8	CASSLVSPAAQPGEQFF	TGTGCCAGCAGCTTAGTATCTCCAGCGGCCCAACCAGGTGAGCAGTTCTTC
TRBJ2-3	NA	TRBD2	TRBV2	CASTEGLAGVTDTQYF	TGTGCCAGCACAGAAGGACTAGCGGGAGTGACAGATACGCAGTATTTT
TRBJ2-7	few	TRBD2	TRBV6-5	CASSYSTGLAGGSYEQYF	TGTGCCAGCAGTTACTCGACGGGACTAGCGGGAGGCTCCTACGAGCAGTACTTC
TRBJ2-1	NA	NA	TRBV12-3/TRBV12-4	CASSFGGWRTSGGQFF	TGTGCCAGCAGTTTTGGCGGTTGGAGGACCTCCGGGGGGCAGTTCTTC
TRBJ2-1	NA	NA	TRBV2	CASSGLTRGLLYEQFF	TGTGCCAGCAGTGGGCTGACCCGCGGCCTGCTCTATGAGCAGTTCTTC
TRBJ1-6	NA	NA	TRBV6-1	CASRKGSEMYSPLHF	TGTGCCAGCAGAAAGGGATCAGAGATGTATTCACCCCTCCACTTT
TRBJ2-3	few	NA	TRBV27	CASSAYSSTDTQYF	TGTGCCAGCAGTGCCTACTCAAGCACAGATACGCAGTATTTT
TRBJ1-2	NA	NA	TRBV28	CASSFRDYGYTF	TGTGCCAGCAGTTTCCGTGATTATGGCTACACCTTC
TRBJ2-5	NA	TRBD1	TRBV6-4	CASSDQDRGHETQYF	TGTGCCAGCAGTGATCAGGACAGGGGGCACGAGACCCAGTACTTC
TRBJ1-5	NA	TRBD1	TRBV6-4	CASSDRTGTSGQPQHF	TGTGCCAGCAGTGACAGGACAGGGACCTCCGGGCAGCCCCAGCATTTT
TRBJ2-4	NA	NA	TRBV6-1	CASTPDPAGSKNIQYF	TGTGCCAGCACCCCGGACCCGGCGGGGTCCAAAAACATTCAGTACTTC
TRBJ2-1	once	NA	TRBV5-1	CASSLAFSGNEQFF	TGCGCCAGCAGCTTGGCGTTCAGCGGCAATGAGCAGTTCTTC
TRBJ1-5	NA	TRBD1	TRBV7-2	CASSVATGTGINQPQHF	TGTGCCAGCAGCGTTGCGACCGGGACAGGAATCAATCAGCCCCAGCATTTT
TRBJ2-3	few	TRBD2	TRBV20-1	CSATRVGLAVRGADTQYF	TGCAGTGCTACAAGGGTGGGACTAGCGGTTCGGGGGGCAGATACGCAGTATTTT
TRBJ2-2	NA	NA	TRBV20-1	CSAKTGFANTGELFF	TGCAGTGCCAAAACAGGTTTCGCGAACACCGGGGAGCTGTTTTTT
TRBJ1-2	NA	TRBD1	TRBV14	CASSQAGTGTYGYTF	TGTGCCAGCAGCCAGGCCGGGACAGGAACATATGGCTACACCTTC
TRBJ2-5	few	TRBD2	TRBV7-2	CASSPPGLKETQYF	TGTGCCAGCAGCCCTCCGGGACTAAAAGAGACCCAGTACTTC
TRBJ1-6	NA	NA	TRBV6-2/TRBV6-3	CASSYKDISSPLHF	TGTGCCAGCAGTTACAAGGACATTAGTTCACCCCTCCACTTT
TRBJ2-7	NA	TRBD1	TRBV20-1	CSAKGQGHGEQYF	TGCAGTGCTAAGGGACAGGGTCACGGCGAGCAGTACTTC
TRBJ1-3	NA	NA	TRBV28	CASIYSLGRDSGNTIYF	TGTGCCAGCATCTATAGCCTCGGACGGGACTCTGGAAACACCATATATTTT
TRBJ2-2	NA	NA	TRBV18	CASSGRGTPPPGELFF	TGTGCCAGCTCCGGAAGGGGGACCCCCCCTCCCGGGGAGCTGTTTTTT
TRBJ2-2	once	TRBD2	TRBV4-3	CASKPKGLAGGTNTGELFF	TGCGCCAGCAAACCTAAGGGACTAGCGGGAGGGACGAACACCGGGGAGCTGTTTTTT